The 17 T cell receptor beta chains reported below all come from one sample, sequenced in a study of OX40 agonist ivuxolimab in advanced cancers. Here immunoSEQ multiplex PCR was the method, and the copy in TCRdb shows in-frame clones only, minus some. The table records about 26,000 clones, roughly 86% of them present only once. The sample consisted of CD4+ or CD8+ T cells sorted from blood, taken in a trial of the OX40 agonist ivuxolimab. All receptors derive from an adult with an advanced solid tumor such as melanoma, head and neck, liver or kidney cancer.

This clone turned up a few times. V and J are TRBV27 and TRBJ2-7; D is uncertain. The V end was cut by 4 bases, the J end by 9 bases, with 7 bases between. The V gene's germline CDR1 is MNHEY and CDR2 SMNVEV (reference sequence). This CDR3 is 10 amino acids long. CDR3 residues: CASSSVGQYF. As DNA, the CDR3 is TGTGCCAGCAGTTCAGTAGGGCAGTACTTC.

J is TRBJ2-1 and V is TRBV19, with 8 bases fitting TRBD2. Looked up from germline, CDR1 is LNHDA and CDR2 is SQIVND (reference sequence). The J segment lost 3 bases and the V segment lost 3 bases, leaving 10 bases of the junction unmatched. The CDR3 contains 17 residues. CDR3 coding DNA: TGTGCCAGTAGTATCGGGAGGGAAGTGGGGGTCTACAATGAGCAGTTCTTC. This translates into CASSIGREVGVYNEQFF.

V usage is TRBV27 and J usage is TRBJ2-1; 10 bases align to TRBD2. The trim removed 8 bases at V and 7 bases at J, leaving 8 bases unmatched. Germline loops: CDR1 MNHEY, CDR2 SMNVEV (reference sequence). The CDR3 loop spans 14 amino acids. The CDR3 bases are TGTGCCAGCGCAGCGGGGGGGCCACGGAATGAGCAGTTCTTC. Amino acids: CASAAGGPRNEQFF.

This chain links TRBV6-5 with TRBJ2-3; D possibly matches TRBD1 or TRBD2 (5 bases each). Germline-derived CDR1 and CDR2 are MNHEY and SVGAGI. Trimming shortened V by 4 bases and J by 4 bases, and 18 bases separated the two germline ends. CDR3 length: 16 residues. CDR3 coding DNA: TGTGCCAGCAGTTGGTTGGCCGGGGCCAAGGCAGATACGCAGTATTTT. It encodes CASSWLAGAKADTQYF.

This sequence joins TRBV7-2 and TRBJ1-1; unclear D gene. Germline CDR1 is SGHTA and CDR2 is FQGNSA. The CDR3 sequence is 13 residues long. V was pared by 1 base and J by 3 bases, with 6 bases between. CDR3 in DNA: TGTGCCAGCAGCTTAGAGTCTTACACTGAAGCTTTCTTT. Residues: CASSLESYTEAFF.

The chain carries TRBV11-3 and TRBJ2-1, with 8 bases fitting TRBD2. The CDR3 spans 16 residues. V trimming: 5 bases; J trimming: 0 bases; junction bases outside the gene matches: 6. From germline, CDR1 is SGHNT and CDR2 YENEEA. CDR3 in DNA: TGTGCCAGCAGCGGGAGAAGCGGGAGCTCCTACAATGAGCAGTTCTTC. This translates into CASSGRSGSSYNEQFF.

The chain is built from TRBV27 and TRBJ2-5; 12 bases fit TRBD2. CDR3 size: 16 residues. Germline CDR1 is MNHEY and CDR2 is SMNVEV (reference sequence). The J segment lost 5 bases and the V segment lost 6 bases, leaving 10 bases of the junction unmatched. The CDR3 nucleotides read TGTGCCAGCAGCGCTCTAGCGGGAGGGCCAGGTGAGACCCAGTACTTC. Amino acid sequence: CASSALAGGPGETQYF.

The V gene is TRBV27, the J gene TRBJ1-2; D unclear. Trimming took off 2 bases at V and 6 bases at J, with 13 bases between the two ends. This CDR3 spans 14 amino acids. Germline-derived CDR1 and CDR2 are MNHEY and SMNVEV (reference sequence). The CDR3 protein is CASSLKGLGDGYTF. Here the CDR3 DNA reads TGTGCCAGCAGTTTAAAGGGTCTCGGGGATGGCTACACCTTC.

The CDR3 reads CASSLQGKGNEQYF. CDR3 coding DNA: TGTGCCAGTAGTCTCCAGGGCAAAGGGAACGAGCAGTACTTC. The chain combines TRBV19 with TRBJ2-7; D perhaps matches TRBD1 (5 bases). Trimming stripped 5 bases from V and 5 bases from J, with 16 bases between. Germline CDR1 LNHDA, CDR2 SQIVND (reference sequence). CDR3 length: 14 residues.

The rearrangement joins TRBV6-5 to TRBJ2-7, with 7 bases fitting TRBD1. The V segment lost 6 bases and the J segment 3 bases; nucleotides outside the gene matches: 8. The germline V gene encodes CDR1 MNHEY and CDR2 SVGAGI. This CDR3 is 14 amino acids long. CDR3 in DNA: TGTGCCAGCAGAATAGGGACAGTCTTCTACGAGCAGTACTTC. The encoded protein is CASRIGTVFYEQYF.

The J gene is TRBJ2-5, the V gene TRBV5-4; no reliable D call. This CDR3 is built from 14 residues. Trimming left V 4 bases short and J 1 base short, with 11 bases between. Germline V gives CDR1 SGHNT, CDR2 YYREEE (reference sequence). As DNA, the CDR3 is TGTGCCAGCAGCAGTCGACTCGCCCAAGAGACCCAGTACTTC. It is translated as CASSSRLAQETQYF.

The chain recombines TRBV4-1 with TRBJ1-4; TRBD1 is a possible D gene (5 bases). V lost 2 bases and J lost 5, with 21 bases in between. This CDR3 is 18 amino acids long. The germline V gene has CDR1 MGHRA and CDR2 YSYEKL. CDR3: CASSQKDIKALINEKLFF. As DNA, the CDR3 is TGCGCCAGCAGCCAAAAGGACATCAAGGCTCTGATAAATGAAAAACTGTTTTTT.

The V and J genes are TRBV28 and TRBJ2-3; weak D call: TRBD2 (5 bases). V gave up 1 base and J gave up 6 bases, with 8 bases separating them. The CDR3 runs 13 residues. Germline V gene data show CDR1 as MDHEN and CDR2 as SYDVKM. In nucleotides, the CDR3 is TGTGCCAGCAGTTTATCGGTAGCGGATACGCAGTATTTT. Translating it yields CASSLSVADTQYF.

The chain joins TRBV6-1 to TRBJ1-3; no clear D. This CDR3 comprises 13 residues. CDR1 and CDR2 from the germline V gene are MNHNS and SASEGT. Between the trimmed V and J ends, which lost 1 base and 4 bases, there was a span of 5 bases. CDR3 in DNA: TGTGCCAGCAGTGAAGTGGGGGGAAACACCATATATTTT. Protein sequence: CASSEVGGNTIYF.

The J gene is TRBJ1-4, the V gene TRBV14, with a tentative D call TRBD1 (6 bases). Per the germline V gene, CDR1 is SGHDN and CDR2 is FVKESK. Trimming stripped 4 bases from V and 8 bases from J, with 20 bases between. The CDR3 length is 16 residues. CDR3 sequence reads: CASSLYRGGTGEKLFF. As DNA, the CDR3 is TGTGCCAGCAGCCTCTACCGCGGGGGCACAGGGGAAAAACTGTTTTTT.

This clone showed up just once. V and J are TRBV10-3 and TRBJ1-2, with D uncertain. The CDR3 runs to 12 residues. Trimming stripped 8 bases from V and 1 base from J, with 8 bases between. Germline V gives CDR1 ENHRY, CDR2 SYGVKD. CDR3 sequence (DNA): TGTGCCATCCGGCCGGATAACTATGGCTACACCTTC. Protein product: CAIRPDNYGYTF.

This clone was picked up one time. This chain joins TRBV27 and TRBJ2-7; 7 bases are a match to TRBD2. Germline V gene lookup returns CDR1 MNHEY and CDR2 SMNVEV (reference sequence). There are 16 residues in the CDR3. V shed 6 bases and J 0 bases; nucleotides not matched to a gene: 11. CDR3 nucleotide sequence: TGTGCCAGCAGACTCTCAGGACTAGACACCTCCTACGAGCAGTACTTC. Translated, it gives CASRLSGLDTSYEQYF.